Described below is a single T cell receptor (beta chain) sequence and its context. Its antigen is as yet unknown. The data belong to a study of shared clonotypes between healthy human individuals. Terminally differentiated effector memory CD45RA+ cells were excluded by CCR7 positive selection of CD45RO-negative cells. Study-wide results and caveats: Sample collection involved blood only; tissue repertoires are likely different.

The table came from immunoSEQ multiplex PCR; TCRdb's copy has only in-frame clones and leaves some out. The profile shows more than 2 million clones, just under 95% of them singletons. Germline V gives CDR1 SEHNR, CDR2 FQNEAQ (reference sequence). V lost 5 bases, J lost 0 bases, and 6 bases stayed unmatched. CDR3 size: 15 residues. This TCR came from a man aged 18-30 years in good health. Sequences were obtained from naive CD8+ T cells sorted from blood. This chain links TRBV7-9 with TRBJ2-7; 8 bases are a match to TRBD1. DNA for the CDR3: TGTGCCAGCAGCCCTGACAGGGGAAACTCCTACGAGCAGTACTTC. It specifies CASSPDRGNSYEQYF.